This T cell receptor (beta chain) originates from a study of identical twins. This clonotype was found a few times. TCRdb independently ran MiXCR on the 5' RACE reads; one entry per CDR3 protein. Of roughly 250,000 distinct CDR3 sequences in the sample, 6% to 8.5% were seen once. With 5 bases removed from V and 6 bases from J, the gap between germline ends came to 13 bases. CDR3 length: 14 residues. These records were also assigned to another study, of yellow fever vaccine responses in identical twins.

This sequence originates from a woman under 30 in good health. This chain uses TRBV12-3 or TRBV12-4 with TRBJ2-2; D gene ambiguous. Sequences were obtained from CD8+ T cells sorted from blood. The CDR3 reads CASSPRTISGELFF. In nucleotides, the CDR3 is TGTGCCAGCAGTCCCAGGACCATCTCCGGGGAGCTGTTTTTT.